A selection of T cell receptor beta chains follows, all from one sample in a study of T cells in Graves' hyperthyroidism and ophthalmopathy. In TCRdb, the multiplex PCR reads were re-called with MiXCR into one record per CDR3 protein. This sample yields approximately 640,000 distinct CDR3 sequences, of which around 15% are seen a single time; around 4% belongs to the top ten. Sample: blood. All receptors derive from a woman aged 25 to 39 with Graves' hyperthyroidism. Both conserved end residues are trimmed from each CDR3.

J gene: TRBJ1-6
V gene: TRBV12-3/TRBV12-4
CDR3 protein: ASSLTGPPLH

J gene: TRBJ2-1
V gene: TRBV27
CDR3 protein: ASSSYGTSGESDEQF

J gene: TRBJ2-2
V gene: TRBV3-1
CDR3 protein: ASSQDSGRDTGELF

J gene: TRBJ2-6
V gene: TRBV20-1
CDR3 protein: SARSRQGALGANVLT

J gene: TRBJ2-1
V gene: TRBV20-1
CDR3 protein: SARLAQYNEQF

J gene: TRBJ1-2
V gene: TRBV7-6
CDR3 protein: ASSTQGGGYT

J gene: TRBJ2-7
V gene: TRBV2
CDR3 protein: ASSAGTSSYEQY

J gene: TRBJ2-5
V gene: TRBV28
CDR3 protein: ASSLLESSQETQY

J gene: TRBJ2-1
V gene: TRBV28
CDR3 protein: ASSHDSLAWQF

J gene: TRBJ2-7
V gene: TRBV9
CDR3 protein: ASSPPGAHYEQY

J gene: TRBJ1-5
V gene: TRBV12-3/TRBV12-4
CDR3 protein: ASSLTDMGPQH

J gene: TRBJ1-5
V gene: TRBV20-1
CDR3 protein: SASSRGRANQPQH

J gene: TRBJ1-5
V gene: TRBV6-1
CDR3 protein: ASSSVRQGNNQPQH

J gene: TRBJ1-2
V gene: TRBV6-1
CDR3 protein: ASLDLDLAYGYT

J gene: TRBJ1-5
V gene: TRBV7-2
CDR3 protein: ASSLLGQVNQPQH

J gene: TRBJ2-5
V gene: TRBV20-1
CDR3 protein: SARDGGPQETQY

J gene: TRBJ2-4
V gene: TRBV28
CDR3 protein: ASSLTRLGGHQAKNIQY

J gene: TRBJ2-3
V gene: TRBV6-1
CDR3 protein: ASSPPGAGVGTQY

J gene: TRBJ1-1
V gene: TRBV5-1
CDR3 protein: ASSLATNTEAF

J gene: TRBJ2-1
V gene: TRBV28
CDR3 protein: ASSSLGDQF

J gene: TRBJ2-7
V gene: TRBV6-1
CDR3 protein: ASSRGGRNPYEQY

J gene: TRBJ1-1
V gene: TRBV5-5
CDR3 protein: ASSFLDGLMNTEAF